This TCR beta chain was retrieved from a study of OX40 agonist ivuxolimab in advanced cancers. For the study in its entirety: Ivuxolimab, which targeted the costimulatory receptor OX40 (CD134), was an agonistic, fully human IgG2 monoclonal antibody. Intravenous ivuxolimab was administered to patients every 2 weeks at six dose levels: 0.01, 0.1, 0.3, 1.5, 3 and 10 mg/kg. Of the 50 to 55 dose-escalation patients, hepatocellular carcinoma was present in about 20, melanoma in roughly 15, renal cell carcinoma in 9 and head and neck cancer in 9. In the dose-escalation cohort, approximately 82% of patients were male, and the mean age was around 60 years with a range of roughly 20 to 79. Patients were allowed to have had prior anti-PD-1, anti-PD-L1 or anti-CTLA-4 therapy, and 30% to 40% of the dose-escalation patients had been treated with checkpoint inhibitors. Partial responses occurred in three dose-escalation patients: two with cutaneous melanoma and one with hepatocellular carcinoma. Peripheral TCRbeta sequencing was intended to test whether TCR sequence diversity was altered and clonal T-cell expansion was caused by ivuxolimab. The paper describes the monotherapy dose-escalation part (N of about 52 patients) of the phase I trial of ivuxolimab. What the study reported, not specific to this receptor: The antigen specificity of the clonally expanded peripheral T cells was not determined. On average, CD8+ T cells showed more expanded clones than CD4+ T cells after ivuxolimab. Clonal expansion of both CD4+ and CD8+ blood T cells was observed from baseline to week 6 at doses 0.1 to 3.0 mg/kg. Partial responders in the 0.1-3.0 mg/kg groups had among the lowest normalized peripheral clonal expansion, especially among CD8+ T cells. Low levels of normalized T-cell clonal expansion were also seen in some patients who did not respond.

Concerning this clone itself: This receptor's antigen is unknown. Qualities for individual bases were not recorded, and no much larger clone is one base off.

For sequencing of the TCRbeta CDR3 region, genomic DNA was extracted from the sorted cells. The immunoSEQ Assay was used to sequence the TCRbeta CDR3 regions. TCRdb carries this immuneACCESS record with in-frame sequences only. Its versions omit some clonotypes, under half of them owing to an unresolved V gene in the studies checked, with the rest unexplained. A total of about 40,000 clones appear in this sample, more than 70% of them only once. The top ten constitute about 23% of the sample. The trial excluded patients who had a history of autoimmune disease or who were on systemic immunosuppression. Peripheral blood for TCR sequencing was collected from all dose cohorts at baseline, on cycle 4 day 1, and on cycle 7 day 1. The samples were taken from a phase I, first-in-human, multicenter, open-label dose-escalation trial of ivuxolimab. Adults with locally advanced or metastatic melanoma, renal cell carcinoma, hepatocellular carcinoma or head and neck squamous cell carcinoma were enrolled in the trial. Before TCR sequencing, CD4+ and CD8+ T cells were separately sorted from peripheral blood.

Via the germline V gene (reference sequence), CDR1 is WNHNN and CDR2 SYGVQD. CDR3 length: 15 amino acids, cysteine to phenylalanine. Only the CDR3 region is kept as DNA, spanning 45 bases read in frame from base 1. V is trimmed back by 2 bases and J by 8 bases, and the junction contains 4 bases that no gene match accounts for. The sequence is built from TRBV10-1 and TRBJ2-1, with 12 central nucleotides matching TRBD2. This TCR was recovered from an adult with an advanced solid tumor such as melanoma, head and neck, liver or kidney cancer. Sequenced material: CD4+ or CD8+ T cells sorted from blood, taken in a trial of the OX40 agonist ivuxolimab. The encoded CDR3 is CASSETGLAGYEQFF. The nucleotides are TGCGCCAGCAGTGAGACAGGACTAGCGGGATATGAGCAGTTCTTC.